The clone carrying this T cell receptor (beta chain) was picked up many times. Its matching antigen is unknown. RNA served as the template for amplifying TCR beta CDR3 regions. The first round was an RT-PCR with HTBI primers, and the second round was a multiplex PCR. From the multiplex PCR reads, TCRdb called clonotypes with MiXCR, one entry per CDR3 protein. This sample yields under 350,000 distinct CDR3 sequences, of which 15% to 20% are seen a single time; 10% to 15% belongs to the top ten. Excluded: other autoimmune disease, uncontrolled infection, pregnancy or lactation. The entry originates in a study of Graves' ophthalmopathy and Graves' hyperthyroidism. Study-wide background: Blood was drawn at initial diagnosis, before any treatment.

The study, taken as a whole, reports: Ophthalmopathy and stable hyperthyroidism were discriminated by a 13-signature model, with about 90% sensitivity and around 81% specificity. Most thyroid clonotypes with frequency above 0.001 were detected in blood too.

The germline CDR1 and CDR2 sequences are MNHEY and SVGAGI. There are 13 residues in the CDR3. The junction had 10 bases not matched to a gene; V was cut back by 10 bases and J by 5 bases. The chain is built from TRBV6-5 and TRBJ2-5; 7 bases are a match to TRBD1. The TCR was taken from an adult man with Graves' ophthalmopathy. Sequenced: peripheral blood. The CDR3 sequence is CATDRALVETQYF. The CDR3 bases are TGTGCCACCGACAGGGCACTCGTCGAGACCCAGTACTTC.